Included here is one T cell receptor beta chain sequence, with context. Its antigen is undetermined. The CDR3 spans 16 residues. The V gene's germline CDR1 is SGHTA and CDR2 FQGNSA. The trim removed 2 bases at V and 5 bases at J, leaving 11 bases unmatched. The data were taken from a study of T cell responses to AZD1222 COVID-19 vaccine. Overall study findings and caveats: Of spike-specific TCRs, nearly half reportedly target regions left unmutated in variants.

The protocol was immunoSEQ multiplex PCR, while the TCRdb copy is restricted to in-frame clones and leaves out a portion. The sample has around 35,000 clones; approximately 84% are singletons. The material was peripheral blood, obtained 28 days after the second AZD1222 dose. This chain joins TRBV7-2 and TRBJ1-2; 7 bases agree with TRBD1. The source is an adult who received the AZD1222 COVID-19 vaccine. CDR3 in DNA: TGTGCCAGCAGCTTAACTCCCTCTTTACAGGGGTATGGCTACACCTTC. It yields the protein CASSLTPSLQGYGYTF.